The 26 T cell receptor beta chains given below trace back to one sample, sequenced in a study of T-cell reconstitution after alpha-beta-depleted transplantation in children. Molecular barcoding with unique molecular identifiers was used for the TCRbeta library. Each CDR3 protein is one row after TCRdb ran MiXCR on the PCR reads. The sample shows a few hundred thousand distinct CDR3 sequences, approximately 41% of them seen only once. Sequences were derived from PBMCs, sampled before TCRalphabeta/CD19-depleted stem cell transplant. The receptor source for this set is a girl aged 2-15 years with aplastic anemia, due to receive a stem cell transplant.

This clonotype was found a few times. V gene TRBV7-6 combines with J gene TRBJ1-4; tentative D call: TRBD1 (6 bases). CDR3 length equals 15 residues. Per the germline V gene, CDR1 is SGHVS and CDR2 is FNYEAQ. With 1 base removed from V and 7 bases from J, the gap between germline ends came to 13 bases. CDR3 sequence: CASSLDPGAGEKLFF. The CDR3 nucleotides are TGTGCCAGCAGCTTAGATCCGGGGGCAGGTGAAAAACTGTTTTTT.

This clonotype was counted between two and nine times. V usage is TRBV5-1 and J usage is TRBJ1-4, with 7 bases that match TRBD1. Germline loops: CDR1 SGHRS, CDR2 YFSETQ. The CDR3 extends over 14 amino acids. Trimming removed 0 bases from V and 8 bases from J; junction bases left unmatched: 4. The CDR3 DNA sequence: TGCGCCAGCAGCTTGGGACAGGGTGAGGAAAAACTGTTTTTT. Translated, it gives CASSLGQGEEKLFF. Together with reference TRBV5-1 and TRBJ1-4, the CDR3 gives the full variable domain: KAGVTQTPRYLIKTRGQQVTLSCSPISGHRSVSWYQQTPGQGLQFLFEYFSETQRNKGNFPGRFSGRQFSNSRSEMNVSTLELGDSALYLCASSLGQGEEKLFFGSGTQLSVL.

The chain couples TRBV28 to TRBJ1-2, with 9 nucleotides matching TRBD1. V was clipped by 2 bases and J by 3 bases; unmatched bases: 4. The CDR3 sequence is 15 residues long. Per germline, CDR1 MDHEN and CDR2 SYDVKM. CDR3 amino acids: CASSLGTGQDYGYTF. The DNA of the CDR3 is TGTGCCAGCAGTTTAGGGACAGGGCAAGACTATGGCTACACCTTC.

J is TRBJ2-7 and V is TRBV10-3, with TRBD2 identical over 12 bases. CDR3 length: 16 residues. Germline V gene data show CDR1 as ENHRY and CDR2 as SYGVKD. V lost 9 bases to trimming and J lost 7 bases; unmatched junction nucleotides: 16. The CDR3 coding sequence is TGTGCCATGACCCGGACTAGCGGGACGACCGTTTCTGAGCAGTACTTC. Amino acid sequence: CAMTRTSGTTVSEQYF.

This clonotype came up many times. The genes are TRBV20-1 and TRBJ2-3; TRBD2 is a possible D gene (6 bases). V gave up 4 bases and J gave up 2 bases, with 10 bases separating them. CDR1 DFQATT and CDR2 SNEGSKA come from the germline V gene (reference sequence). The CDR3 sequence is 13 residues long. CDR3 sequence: CSAIWTNTDTQYF. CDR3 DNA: TGCAGTGCTATCTGGACTAACACAGATACGCAGTATTTT.

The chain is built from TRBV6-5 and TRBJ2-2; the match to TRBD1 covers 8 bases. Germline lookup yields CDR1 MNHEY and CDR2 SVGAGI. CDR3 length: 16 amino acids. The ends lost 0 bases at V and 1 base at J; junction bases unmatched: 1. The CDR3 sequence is CASSYSTGVNTGELFF. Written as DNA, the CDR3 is TGTGCCAGCAGTTACTCGACAGGGGTGAACACCGGGGAGCTGTTTTTT.

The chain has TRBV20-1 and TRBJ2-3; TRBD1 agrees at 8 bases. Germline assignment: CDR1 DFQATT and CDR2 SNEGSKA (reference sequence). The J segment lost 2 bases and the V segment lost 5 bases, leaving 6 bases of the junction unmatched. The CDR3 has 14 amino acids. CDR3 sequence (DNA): TGCAGTGCTTATGGACAGGGATACACAGATACGCAGTATTTT. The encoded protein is CSAYGQGYTDTQYF.

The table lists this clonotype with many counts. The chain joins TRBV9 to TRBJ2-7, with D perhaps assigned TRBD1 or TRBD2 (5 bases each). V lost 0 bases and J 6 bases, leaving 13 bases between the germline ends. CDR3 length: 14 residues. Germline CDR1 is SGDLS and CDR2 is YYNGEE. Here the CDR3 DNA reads TGTGCCAGCAGCGTAGCTCCCCTGGGGACCGAGCAGTACTTC. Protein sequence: CASSVAPLGTEQYF.

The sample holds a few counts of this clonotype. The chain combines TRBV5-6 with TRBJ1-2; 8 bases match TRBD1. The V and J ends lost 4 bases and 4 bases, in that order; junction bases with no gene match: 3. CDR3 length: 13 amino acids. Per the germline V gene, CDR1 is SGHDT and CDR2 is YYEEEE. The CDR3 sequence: CASSVDRGYGYTF. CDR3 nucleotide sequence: TGTGCCAGCAGCGTTGACAGGGGCTATGGCTACACCTTC.

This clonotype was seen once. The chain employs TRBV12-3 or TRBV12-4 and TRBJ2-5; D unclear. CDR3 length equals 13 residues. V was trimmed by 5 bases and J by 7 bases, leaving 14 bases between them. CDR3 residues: CASSLRDLRTQYF. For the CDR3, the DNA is TGTGCCAGCAGTCTGCGTGATTTAAGGACCCAGTACTTC.

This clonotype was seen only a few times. This CDR3 is CASTRLAHEQYF. The CDR3 DNA sequence: TGTGCCAGCACCCGTCTAGCTCACGAGCAGTACTTC. The V gene is TRBV7-9, the J gene TRBJ2-7; D might be TRBD2 (5 bases). There are 12 residues in the CDR3. Germline CDR1 SEHNR, CDR2 FQNEAQ (reference sequence). Trimming shortened V by 7 bases and J by 5 bases, and 12 bases separated the two germline ends.

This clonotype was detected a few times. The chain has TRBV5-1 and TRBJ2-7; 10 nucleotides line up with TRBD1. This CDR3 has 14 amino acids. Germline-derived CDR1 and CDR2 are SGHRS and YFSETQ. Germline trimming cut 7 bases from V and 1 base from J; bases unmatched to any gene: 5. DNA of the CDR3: TGCGCCAGCGCCACGGGACAGGGGTCCTACGAGCAGTACTTC. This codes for CASATGQGSYEQYF.

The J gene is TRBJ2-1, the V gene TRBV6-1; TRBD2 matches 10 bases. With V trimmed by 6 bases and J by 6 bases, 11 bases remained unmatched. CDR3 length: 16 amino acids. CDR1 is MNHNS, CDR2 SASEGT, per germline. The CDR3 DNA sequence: TGTGCCAGCAGGGAGACCCTAGCGGGAGTAGGCAATGAGCAGTTCTTC. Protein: CASRETLAGVGNEQFF.

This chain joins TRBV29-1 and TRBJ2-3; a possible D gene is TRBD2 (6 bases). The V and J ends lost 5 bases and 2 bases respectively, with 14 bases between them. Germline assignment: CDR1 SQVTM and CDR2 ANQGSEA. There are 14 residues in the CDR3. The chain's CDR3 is CSVRRDPSTDTQYF. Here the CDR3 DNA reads TGCAGCGTTAGGCGGGACCCGTCCACAGATACGCAGTATTTT.

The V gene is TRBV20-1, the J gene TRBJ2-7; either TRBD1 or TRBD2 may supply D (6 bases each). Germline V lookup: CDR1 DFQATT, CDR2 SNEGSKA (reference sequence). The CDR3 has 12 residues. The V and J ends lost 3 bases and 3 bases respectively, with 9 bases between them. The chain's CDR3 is CSASGGLYEQYF. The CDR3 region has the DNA TGCAGTGCTAGCGGGGGCCTCTACGAGCAGTACTTC.

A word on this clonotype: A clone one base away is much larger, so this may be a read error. The CDR3 DNA follows: TGCGGCGTAACCGGACAGGTCCCCTACAATGAGCAGTTCTTC. It encodes CGVTGQVPYNEQFF. The chain joins TRBV29-1 to TRBJ2-1, with 7 bases aligning to TRBD1. CDR3 length: 14 residues. Germline values: CDR1 SQVTM, CDR2 ANQGSEA.

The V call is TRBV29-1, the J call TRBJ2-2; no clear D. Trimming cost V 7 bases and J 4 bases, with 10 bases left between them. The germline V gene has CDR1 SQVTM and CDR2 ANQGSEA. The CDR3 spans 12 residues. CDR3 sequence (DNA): TGCAGCGCTTGGGCCAGCACCGGGGAGCTGTTTTTT. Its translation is CSAWASTGELFF.

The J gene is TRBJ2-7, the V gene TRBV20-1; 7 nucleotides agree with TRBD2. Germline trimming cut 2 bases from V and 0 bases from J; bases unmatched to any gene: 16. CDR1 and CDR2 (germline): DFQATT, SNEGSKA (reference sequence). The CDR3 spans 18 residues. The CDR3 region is CSARLGVPLAQSSYEQYF. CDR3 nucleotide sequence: TGCAGTGCTAGACTAGGGGTCCCACTAGCGCAAAGCTCCTACGAGCAGTACTTC.

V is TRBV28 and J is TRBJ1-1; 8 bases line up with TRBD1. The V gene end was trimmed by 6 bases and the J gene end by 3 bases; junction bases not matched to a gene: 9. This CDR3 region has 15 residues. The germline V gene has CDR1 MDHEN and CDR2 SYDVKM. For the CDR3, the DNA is TGTGCCAGCAGCCCAATGACAGGGGTTCACACTGAAGCTTTCTTT. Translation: CASSPMTGVHTEAFF.

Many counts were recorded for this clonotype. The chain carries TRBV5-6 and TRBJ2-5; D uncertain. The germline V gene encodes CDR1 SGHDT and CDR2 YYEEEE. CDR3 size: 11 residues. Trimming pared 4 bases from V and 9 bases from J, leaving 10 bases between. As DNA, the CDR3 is TGTGCCAGCAGCGCGCGAAGGGCCCAGTACTTC. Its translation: CASSARRAQYF. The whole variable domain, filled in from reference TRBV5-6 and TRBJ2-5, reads DAGVTQSPTHLIKTRGQQVTLRCSPKSGHDTVSWYQQALGQGPQFIFQYYEEEERQRGNFPDRFSGHQFPNYSSELNVNALLLGDSALYLCASSARRAQYFGPGTRLLVL.

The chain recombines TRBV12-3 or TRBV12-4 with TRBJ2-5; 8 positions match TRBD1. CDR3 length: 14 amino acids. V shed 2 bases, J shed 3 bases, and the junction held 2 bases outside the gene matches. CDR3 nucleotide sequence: TGTGCCAGCAGTTTAACGGGACAGGAAGAGACCCAGTACTTC. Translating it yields CASSLTGQEETQYF.

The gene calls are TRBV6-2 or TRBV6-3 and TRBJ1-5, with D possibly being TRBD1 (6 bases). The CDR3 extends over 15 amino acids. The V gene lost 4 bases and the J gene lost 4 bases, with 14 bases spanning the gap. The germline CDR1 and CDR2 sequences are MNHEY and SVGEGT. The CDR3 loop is CASSFRTAPNQPQHF. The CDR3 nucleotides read TGTGCCAGCAGTTTCCGGACAGCACCGAATCAGCCCCAGCATTTT.

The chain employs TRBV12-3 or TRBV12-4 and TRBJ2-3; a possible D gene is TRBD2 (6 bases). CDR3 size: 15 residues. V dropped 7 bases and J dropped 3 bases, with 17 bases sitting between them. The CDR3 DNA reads TGTGCCAGCACCCCTCAGAATAGCGGTACAGATACGCAGTATTTT. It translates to CASTPQNSGTDTQYF.

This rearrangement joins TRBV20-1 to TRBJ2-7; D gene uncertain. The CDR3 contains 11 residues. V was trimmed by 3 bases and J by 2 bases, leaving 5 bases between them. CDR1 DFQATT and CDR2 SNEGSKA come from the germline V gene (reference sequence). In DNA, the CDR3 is TGCAGTGCTAGTCCAGCCTACGAGCAGTACTTC. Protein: CSASPAYEQYF.

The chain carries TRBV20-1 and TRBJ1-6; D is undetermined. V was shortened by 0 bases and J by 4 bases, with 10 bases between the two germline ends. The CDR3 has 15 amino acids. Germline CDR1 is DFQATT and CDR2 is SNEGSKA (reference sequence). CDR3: CSARDHGIYNSPLHF. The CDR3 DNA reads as TGCAGTGCTAGAGATCACGGAATATATAATTCACCCCTCCACTTT.

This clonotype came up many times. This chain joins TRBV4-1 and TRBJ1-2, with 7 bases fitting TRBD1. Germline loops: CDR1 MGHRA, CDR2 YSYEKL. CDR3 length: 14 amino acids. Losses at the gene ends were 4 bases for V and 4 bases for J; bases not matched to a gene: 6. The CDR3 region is CASSLPGGTYGYTF. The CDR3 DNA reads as TGCGCCAGCAGCCTCCCAGGGGGGACCTATGGCTACACCTTC.